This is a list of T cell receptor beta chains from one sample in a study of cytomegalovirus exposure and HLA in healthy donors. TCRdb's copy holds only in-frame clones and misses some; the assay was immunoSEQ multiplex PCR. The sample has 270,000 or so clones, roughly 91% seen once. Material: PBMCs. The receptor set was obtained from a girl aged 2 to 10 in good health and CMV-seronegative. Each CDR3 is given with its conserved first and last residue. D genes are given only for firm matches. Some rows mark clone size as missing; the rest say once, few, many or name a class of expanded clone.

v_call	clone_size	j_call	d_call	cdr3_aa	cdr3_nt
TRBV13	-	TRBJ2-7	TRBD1	CASSHKQGAKSEQYF	TGTGCCAGCAGCCATAAACAGGGGGCTAAGAGCGAGCAGTACTTC
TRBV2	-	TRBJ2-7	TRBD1	CASRGTGFKEQYF	TGTGCCAGCAGAGGGACAGGGTTTAAAGAGCAGTACTTC
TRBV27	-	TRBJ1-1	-	CASSLSIIGAPPKAFF	TGTGCCAGCAGTTTATCGATAATAGGGGCCCCTCCCAAGGCTTTCTTT
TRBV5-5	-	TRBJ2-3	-	CASSHQTDTQYF	TGTGCCAGCAGTCATCAGACAGATACGCAGTATTTT
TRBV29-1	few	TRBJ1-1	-	CSVNSDGSEAFF	TGCAGCGTTAATAGCGACGGATCTGAAGCTTTCTTT
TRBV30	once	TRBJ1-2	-	CAMNGQRSDYGYTF	TGTGCCATGAACGGACAGCGCTCCGACTATGGCTACACCTTC
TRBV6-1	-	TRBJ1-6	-	CASSDLSRPLHF	TGTGCCAGCAGTGATTTGTCCCGACCCCTCCACTTT
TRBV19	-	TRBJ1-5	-	CASSIDIGLPFQPQHF	TGTGCCAGTAGTATAGATATTGGCCTGCCTTTTCAGCCCCAGCATTTT
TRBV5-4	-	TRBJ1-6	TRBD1	CASSLGDRDSPLHF	TGTGCCAGCAGCTTGGGGGACAGAGATTCACCCCTCCACTTT
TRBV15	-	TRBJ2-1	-	CATSRERGTHNEQFF	TGTGCCACCAGCAGAGAACGGGGTACCCACAATGAGCAGTTCTTC
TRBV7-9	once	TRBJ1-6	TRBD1	CASGTGTGNSPLHF	TGTGCCAGCGGGACCGGGACAGGGAATTCACCCCTCCACTTT
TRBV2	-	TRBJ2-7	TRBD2	CASTSRGESYEQYF	TGTGCCAGCACAAGTCGGGGGGAGTCATACGAGCAGTACTTC
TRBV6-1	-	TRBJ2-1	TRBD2	CASSLAGAHNEQFF	TGTGCCAGCAGCTTAGCGGGAGCACACAATGAGCAGTTCTTC
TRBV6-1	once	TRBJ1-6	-	CASSDRTGLSYNSPLHF	TGTGCCAGCAGTGACCGTACAGGGTTATCCTATAATTCACCCCTCCACTTT
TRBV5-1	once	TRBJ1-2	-	CASSGQQGAVYGYTF	TGCGCCAGCAGCGGTCAGCAGGGTGCAGTCTATGGCTACACCTTC
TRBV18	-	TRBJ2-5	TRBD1	CASSSNRGYQETQYF	TGTGCCAGCTCATCCAACAGGGGGTACCAAGAGACCCAGTACTTC
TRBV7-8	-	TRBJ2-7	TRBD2	CASSLLLAGVNEQYF	TGTGCCAGCAGCTTATTACTAGCGGGAGTCAACGAGCAGTACTTC
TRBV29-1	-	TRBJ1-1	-	CSVDRVSTEAFF	TGCAGCGTTGACAGGGTTAGCACTGAAGCTTTCTTT
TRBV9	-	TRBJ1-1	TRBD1	CASSFRQGTEAFF	TGTGCCAGCAGCTTTCGACAGGGAACTGAAGCTTTCTTT
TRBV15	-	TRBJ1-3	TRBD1	CATSQGVYGNTIYF	TGTGCCACCAGCCAGGGGGTCTATGGAAACACCATATATTTT
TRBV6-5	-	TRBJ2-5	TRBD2	CASSYGLAGETQYF	TGTGCCAGCAGTTACGGACTAGCTGGAGAGACCCAGTACTTC
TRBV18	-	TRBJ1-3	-	CASSPQTGRNTIYF	TGTGCCAGCTCACCGCAGACAGGACGAAACACCATATATTTT
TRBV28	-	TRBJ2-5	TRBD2	CASSYRLAGAQTQYF	TGTGCCAGCAGCTATAGACTAGCGGGGGCTCAGACCCAGTACTTC
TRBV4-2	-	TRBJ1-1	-	CASSQAKPGHQNTEAFF	TGTGCCAGCAGCCAAGCCAAGCCGGGACACCAGAACACTGAAGCTTTCTTT
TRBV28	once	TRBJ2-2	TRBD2	CASGGRLASGGELFF	TGTGCCAGCGGGGGAAGACTAGCCTCTGGCGGGGAGCTGTTTTTT
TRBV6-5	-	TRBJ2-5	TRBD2	CASRIAGAQETQYF	TGTGCCAGCAGAATAGCGGGGGCCCAAGAGACCCAGTACTTC